Below are 12 T cell receptor beta chains sequenced from a single sample in a study of blood T cells in healthy people across ages. PCR was performed a second time for 7 to 11 cycles using a sample-barcoded 5' primer and a J-beta primer mix. From the 5' RACE reads, TCRdb called clonotypes with MiXCR, one entry per CDR3 protein. The table lists roughly 1,000,000 distinct CDR3 sequences, almost 25% of them singletons. This same sample was also part of a study on T cells of mothers and their children.

The material sequenced was blood. The receptors originated from a girl aged 2-9 years in good health.

The CDR3 sequence is CASRKGTGEEQFF. The CDR3 DNA is TGTGCCAGCAGGAAAGGGACAGGAGAAGAGCAGTTCTTC. This chain connects TRBV12-3 or TRBV12-4 to TRBJ2-5; 8 bases align to TRBD1. The J call is doubtful: the DNA matches TRBJ2-1 better. The CDR3 has 13 amino acids.

This clonotype came up a few times. The V and J genes are TRBV19 and TRBJ2-3, with D perhaps matching TRBD1 (6 bases). CDR3 length: 15 amino acids. Trimming stripped 6 bases from V and 3 bases from J, with 16 bases between. Germline CDR1 and CDR2: LNHDA and SQIVND (reference sequence). CDR3 sequence reads: CASSQGQSLTDTQYF. DNA for the CDR3: TGTGCCAGTAGCCAAGGACAGTCATTGACAGATACGCAGTATTTT. Based on the CDR3 plus reference TRBV19 and TRBJ2-3, the full variable domain is DGGITQSPKYLFRKEGQNVTLSCEQNLNHDAMYWYRQDPGQGLRLIYYSQIVNDFQKGDIAEGYSVSREKKESFPLTVTSAQKNPTAFYLCASSQGQSLTDTQYFGPGTRLTVL.

This chain uses TRBV29-1 with TRBJ2-1; D call uncertain. With 3 bases removed from V and 3 bases from J, the gap between germline ends came to 9 bases. Germline loops: CDR1 SQVTM, CDR2 ANQGSEA. The CDR3 is made up of 13 amino acids. This chain's CDR3 is CSVETQIYNEQFF. Written as DNA, the CDR3 is TGCAGCGTTGAGACCCAAATCTACAATGAGCAGTTCTTC.

The CDR3 spells CASSPYLSLEKLFF. CDR3 nucleotide sequence: TGTGCCAGCAGCCCCTACCTTAGTCTCGAAAAACTGTTTTTT. The chain recombines TRBV28 with TRBJ1-4; D gene ambiguous. Germline-derived CDR1 and CDR2 are MDHEN and SYDVKM. The CDR3 contains 14 residues. V was clipped by 6 bases and J by 8 bases, with 16 bases between them.

This rearrangement joins TRBV13 to TRBJ2-1; perhaps TRBD2 as D (5 bases). Trimming stripped 5 bases from V and 2 bases from J, with 16 bases between. The CDR3 totals 16 residues. From germline, CDR1 is PRHDT and CDR2 FYEKMQ (reference sequence). Written as DNA, the CDR3 is TGTGCCAGCAGCAACGAGCGAGGGCTTACCTACAATGAGCAGTTCTTC. Translation gives CASSNERGLTYNEQFF.

This clonotype appeared a few times. The chain has TRBV14 and TRBJ1-2; D might be TRBD1 (5 bases). The germline V gene encodes CDR1 SGHDN and CDR2 FVKESK. Trimming took 1 base from V and 2 from J, leaving 11 bases between them. This CDR3 has 15 residues. In DNA form, the CDR3 reads TGTGCCAGCAGCCAAGTCCAGGGATCAAACTATGGCTACACCTTC. This codes for CASSQVQGSNYGYTF.

This chain connects TRBV24-1 to TRBJ1-2; a weak D match, TRBD1 (5 bases). The germline V gene has CDR1 KGHDR and CDR2 SFDVKD. This CDR3 spans 14 amino acids. V was cut by 3 bases and J by 3 bases, with 10 bases left in between. DNA of the CDR3: TGTGCCACCAGTGATGGGACTGCCGACTATGGCTACACCTTC. This gives the protein CATSDGTADYGYTF.

This clonotype was observed a few times. J is TRBJ2-1 and V is TRBV12-3 or TRBV12-4, with D unclear. This CDR3 has 12 amino acids. The germline V and J ends were trimmed by 7 bases and 6 bases, with 10 bases remaining between them. CDR3 nucleotides: TGTGCCAGCACCAGAGGACCCAATGAGCAGTTCTTC. Protein product: CASTRGPNEQFF.

Here the CDR3 reads CATGQLPRDEQFF. The CDR3 DNA sequence: TGTGCCACAGGACAGCTCCCCCGGGATGAGCAGTTCTTC. V usage is TRBV7-9 and J usage is TRBJ2-1; a possible D gene is TRBD1 (6 bases). Germline CDR1 and CDR2: SEHNR and FQNEAQ (reference sequence). This CDR3 spans 13 amino acids. V was pared by 10 bases and J by 8 bases, with 18 bases between. The whole variable domain, remainder taken from reference TRBV7-9 and TRBJ2-1, is DTGVSQNPRHKITKRGQNVTFRCDPISEHNRLYWYRQTLGQGPEFLTYFQNEAQLEKSRLLSDRFSAERPKGSFSTLEIQRTEQGDSAMYLCATGQLPRDEQFFGPGTRLTVL.

This chain connects TRBV28 to TRBJ2-1; 8 bases match TRBD2. The J segment lost 9 bases and the V segment lost 5 bases, leaving 15 bases of the junction unmatched. The germline V gene encodes CDR1 MDHEN and CDR2 SYDVKM. This CDR3 contains 16 residues. CDR3 residues: CASSQGSGTRSPEQFF. CDR3 DNA: TGTGCCAGCAGTCAAGGCTCCGGGACTAGGTCTCCTGAGCAGTTCTTC.

CDR3 residues: CASSQKGAGANVLTF. CDR3 sequence (DNA): TGCGCCAGCAGTCAGAAGGGGGCTGGGGCCAACGTCCTGACTTTC. This chain connects TRBV4-3 to TRBJ2-6; possible D gene TRBD1, 6 bases. Germline CDR1 reads LGHNA; CDR2 reads YSLEER. The germline V and J ends were trimmed by 6 bases and 2 bases, with 11 bases remaining between them. The CDR3 spans 15 residues.

About this clonotype itself: At one end, the junction sequence differs from germline, possibly due to a read error. This chain joins TRBV5-1 and TRBJ2-6; 8 positions match TRBD1. CDR1 SGHRS and CDR2 YFSETQ come from the germline V gene. This CDR3 has 15 residues. CDR3 in amino acids: CASSSDRAGVNVLTF. For the CDR3, the DNA is TGCGCCAGCAGCTCGGACAGGGCTGGGGTCAACGTCCTGACTTTC. The full variable domain, with the rest looked up from reference TRBV5-1 and TRBJ2-6, is KAGVTQTPRYLIKTRGQQVTLSCSPISGHRSVSWYQQTPGQGLQFLFEYFSETQRNKGNFPGRFSGRQFSNSRSEMNVSTLELGDSALYLCASSSDRAGVNVLTFGAGSRLTVL.